This T cell receptor (beta chain) was sequenced in a study of T cells in Graves' hyperthyroidism and ophthalmopathy (dated by TCRdb to between 2018 and 2020). About the study as a whole: Peripheral blood samples were taken at the time of initial diagnosis, prior to any treatment. To identify TCR V-J signatures that set the groups apart, the researchers used a discovery cohort of 90 to 100 patients, made up of 40 to 45 with Graves' ophthalmopathy and 55 to 65 with stable Graves' hyperthyroidism. An independent validation cohort of under 20 hyperthyroidism patients and about 15 patients who later progressed to ophthalmopathy tested prospective prediction of ophthalmopathy. The 100 or so discovery patients were divided at random into training and test sets in a 7:3 ratio. In roughly six Graves' hyperthyroidism patients, the study also compared T-cell repertoires from thyroid tissue with T-cell repertoires from blood. Following sampling, methimazole starting at 30 mg daily was given to hyperthyroidism patients, and high-dose intravenous methylprednisolone was given to ophthalmopathy patients. According to the paper, TCR Vbeta CDR3 sequencing was carried out on about 140 peripheral blood samples, which came from around 43 ophthalmopathy, around 74 hyperthyroidism and around 17 progressor patients.

A patient counted as having stable Graves' hyperthyroidism if no progression to ophthalmopathy occurred over 18 months of follow-up. Hyperthyroidism patients were aged 18 to 65 years and newly diagnosed, with disease duration of less than 2 months. Any patient with an uncontrolled infection, another autoimmune disease, pregnancy or lactation was excluded. Diagnoses relied on clinical symptoms, serum thyroxine and TRAb, thyroid ultrasound and orbital computed tomography. PBMCs were separated from roughly 9.6 ml of fresh peripheral blood using Ficoll-Paque density gradient centrifugation. Total RNA was extracted with Trizol reagent, and quality was checked on an Agilent 2100 Bioanalyzer. TCR beta CDR3 regions were amplified from RNA transcripts. For the first round of RT-PCR on the TCR CDR3, the HTBI primer set was used together with the Qiagen OneStep RT-PCR kit. The libraries were constructed in a second round of multiplex PCR and then size-selected and purified. The libraries were sequenced on an Illumina HiSeq2000 using paired-end 100 bp reads. From the authors' description of their analysis: SOAPnuke was used to process the raw data, with reads discarded if the reads contained adapters or uncalled bases, had a mean Phred below 15, or lacked an exact constant-primer or identifier match. COPE v1.2.5 was used to merge high-quality paired reads, and clonotypes were defined as unique nucleotide sequences. MiTCR v1.1 was used to align the clonotypes against IMGT TRBV, TRBD and TRBJ reference segments. Analysis was restricted to V-J combinations with a frequency above 0.0001, which covered roughly 99% of repertoires. The TCS score was defined as the ratio of F50 (clonal expansion) to E x V (chaos), calculated using BLOSUM62-based TCRdist between CDR3 peptides within each V-J. Welch's t-statistics and random forest reduced around 510 V-J features to fewer than 15, which were used in a naive Bayes classifier (R e1071). TCRdb applied fastp at Q25 and MiXCR to the public reads, then kept only in-frame beta chains. Every distinct CDR3 protein forms one entry, paired with its most common genes and DNA. It is TCRdb's table, rather than the study itself, that gives the V and J calls and clone size. The sample table holds about 560,000 distinct CDR3 sequences, of which approximately 15% were seen once. The ten most abundant clones make up about 18% of the sample.

General conclusions and limits of the study: No statistical method was used to fix the sample size in advance, and group allocation was not hidden from the investigators. A 13 V-J signature model separated ophthalmopathy from stable hyperthyroidism, with 87.88% sensitivity and just under 84% specificity in cross-validation and 80%/75% in testing. In validation, the model predicted progression to ophthalmopathy a median of roughly 6.5 months before onset, with roughly 70% sensitivity and 72.22% specificity. Most expanded thyroid clonotypes (frequency above 0.001) were also detected in blood, suggesting blood repertoires may reflect thyroid immune responses.

In the case of this clonotype: Its antigen is not yet known. No much larger clonotype is one base removed from it; base qualities were not supplied.

The sample was blood. The receptor's source is a woman aged 18 to 35 with Graves' hyperthyroidism.

The CDR3 region reads CASSPRGGNQNIQYF. The DNA reads as follows: TGTGCCAGCAGCCCGAGGGGGGGGAACCAAAACATTCAGTACTTC. The chain couples TRBV7-2 to TRBJ2-4, with TRBD2 perhaps the D gene, on 7 matching bases. Reading from cysteine to phenylalanine, the CDR3 counts 15 amino acids. CDR3 DNA is the only sequence kept; it has 45 bases, read in frame from the first base. The trim is 5 bases for V and 5 bases for J, with a gap of 16 bases between the germline ends. The germline V gene gives CDR1 as SGHTA and CDR2 as FQGNSA. When the CDR3 is completed using the reference TRBV7-2 and TRBJ2-4 genes on either side, the full variable domain is GAGVSQSPSNKVTEKGKDVELRCDPISGHTALYWYRQSLGQGLEFLIYFQGNSAPDKSGLPSDRFSAERTGGSVSTLTIQRTQQEDSAVYLCASSPRGGNQNIQYFGAGTRLSVL.